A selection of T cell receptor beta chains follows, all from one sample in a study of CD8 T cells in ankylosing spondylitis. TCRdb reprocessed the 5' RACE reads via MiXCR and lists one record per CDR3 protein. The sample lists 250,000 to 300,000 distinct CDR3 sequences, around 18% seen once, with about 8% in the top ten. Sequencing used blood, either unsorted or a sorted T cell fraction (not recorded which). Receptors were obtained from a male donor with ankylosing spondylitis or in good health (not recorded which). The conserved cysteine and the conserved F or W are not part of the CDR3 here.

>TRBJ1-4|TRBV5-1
ASSIRVNEKLF
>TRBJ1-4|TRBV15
ATSRATTEKLF
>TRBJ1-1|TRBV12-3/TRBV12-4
ASRLRQGYTEAF
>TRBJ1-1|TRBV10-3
AISDSDRGPETEAF
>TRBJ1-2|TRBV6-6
ASSRGTESNYGYT
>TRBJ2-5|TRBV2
ASSPFGGEQETQY
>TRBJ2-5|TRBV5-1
ASSPGPSETQY
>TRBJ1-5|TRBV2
ATQGPRGTNQPQH
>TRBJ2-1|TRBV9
ASSVAGSNEQF
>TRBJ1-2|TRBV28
ASSFSGQGDGYT
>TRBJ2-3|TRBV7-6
ASSLLAGAASTDTQY
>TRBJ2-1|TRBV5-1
ASSLRASSYNEQF
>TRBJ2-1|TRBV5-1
ASSTSGGAYNEQF
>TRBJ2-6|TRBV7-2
ASSLGWTGANVLT
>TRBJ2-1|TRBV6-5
ASSYVSGTGGIYNEQF
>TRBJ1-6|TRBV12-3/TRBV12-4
ARSSGQLNSPLH
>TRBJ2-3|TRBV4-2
ASSQDGVLLTATDTQY
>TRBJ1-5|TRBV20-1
SATGPPGGSNQPQH
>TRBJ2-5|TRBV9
ASSVGPQETQY
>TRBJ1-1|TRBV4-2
ASSPGTGGIRNTEAF
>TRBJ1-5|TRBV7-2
ASSQAQGQPQH
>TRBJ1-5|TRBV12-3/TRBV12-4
ASSLAGGLSNQPQH
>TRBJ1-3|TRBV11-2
ASSAYSQGSGNTIY
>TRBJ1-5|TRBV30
AWSVQSSNQPQH
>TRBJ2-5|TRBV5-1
ASSEDRVGQETQY
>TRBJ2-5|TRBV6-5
ASTSGETQY
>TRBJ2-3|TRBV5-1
ASSLEPSGNTQY
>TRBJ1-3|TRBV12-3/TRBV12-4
ASSLSTASGNTIY
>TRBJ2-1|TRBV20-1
SARDRTNSYNEQF
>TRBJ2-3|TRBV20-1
SATAPAVSTDTQY
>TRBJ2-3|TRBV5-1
ASRRRATNTDTQY
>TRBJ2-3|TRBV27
ASSWGQYTDTQY
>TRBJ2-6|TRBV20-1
SAKASGQSGANVLT
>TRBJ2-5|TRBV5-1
ASTSGASASLRETQY
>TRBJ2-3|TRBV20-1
SARSISGSGGTTDTQY
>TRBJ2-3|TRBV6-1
ASGGHPADTQY
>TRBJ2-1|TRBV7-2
ASSKNSGRDEQF
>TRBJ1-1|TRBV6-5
ASSQLAVAEAF
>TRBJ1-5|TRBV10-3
AISAGQGRVNQPQH
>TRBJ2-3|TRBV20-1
SVTGGVLTDTQY
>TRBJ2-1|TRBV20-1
SAKSTEYNEQF
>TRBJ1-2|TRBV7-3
ASSLRPGRDYGYT
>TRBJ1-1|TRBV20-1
SATDRMNTEAF
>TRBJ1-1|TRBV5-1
ASSLVDLMNTEAF
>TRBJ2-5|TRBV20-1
SARAGAVQETQY
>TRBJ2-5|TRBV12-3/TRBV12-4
ASSPPPKGAQY
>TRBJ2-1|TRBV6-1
ASSEGTGGEQF
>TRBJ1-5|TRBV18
ASSPDISRNQPQH
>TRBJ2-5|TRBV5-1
ASSLGSRGASSETQY
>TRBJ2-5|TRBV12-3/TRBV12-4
ASSLGDLPSGIETQY
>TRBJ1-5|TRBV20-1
SAQGGGANQPQH
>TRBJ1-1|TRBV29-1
SVDRVEAF
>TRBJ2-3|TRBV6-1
ASSDPAGSTDTQY